These 22 T cell receptor beta chains came from one sample sequenced in a study of blood T cell repertoires in COVID-19. Profiled with immunoSEQ multiplex PCR; TCRdb holds only in-frame clones, not every one. The sample includes 150,000 to 200,000 clones, about 80% of them seen just once. The sample taken for sequencing was peripheral blood. Receptor source: a human donor with acute or convalescent COVID-19. The donor label of this sample is uncertain.

The chain employs TRBV19 and TRBJ2-2, with TRBD1 matching 10 bases. The CDR3 contains 20 residues. CDR1 is LNHDA and CDR2 is SQIVND in the germline V gene (reference sequence). The J segment lost 2 bases and the V segment lost 6 bases, leaving 18 bases of the junction unmatched. The CDR3 DNA reads as TGTGCCAGTAGCCTCCGACCGGGACAGGGGACTAAACTCAACACCGGGGAGCTGTTTTTT. Protein: CASSLRPGQGTKLNTGELFF.

This CDR3 is CSVAGGAGNTIYF. Written as DNA, the CDR3 is TGCAGCGTTGCTGGGGGCGCCGGAAACACCATATATTTT. V is TRBV29-1 and J is TRBJ1-3; possibly TRBD1 for D (6 bases). The CDR3 is 13 residues long. Trimming cost V 4 bases and J 4 bases, with 11 bases left between them. CDR1 SQVTM and CDR2 ANQGSEA come from the germline V gene.

The chain links TRBV7-9 to TRBJ2-1; D not resolved. V lost 5 bases, J lost 7 bases, and 12 bases lay in between. This CDR3 spans 13 amino acids. Looked up from germline, CDR1 is SEHNR and CDR2 is FQNEAQ (reference sequence). Here the CDR3 DNA reads TGTGCCAGCAGCCCAACGATCAGGAATGAGCAGTTCTTC. As protein: CASSPTIRNEQFF.

The chain is built from TRBV6-1 and TRBJ1-6; D is undetermined. V was pared by 3 bases and J by 7 bases, with 13 bases between. The CDR3 is made up of 15 amino acids. In germline, CDR1 is MNHNS, CDR2 SASEGT. CDR3 loop: CASSDRSSGNSPLHF. CDR3 in DNA: TGTGCCAGCAGTGATCGGAGTTCGGGAAATTCACCCCTCCACTTT.

The J gene is TRBJ1-1, the V gene TRBV2; D remains ambiguous. Germline CDR1 is SNHLY and CDR2 is FYNNEI. V lost 2 bases to trimming and J lost 0 bases, with 4 bases between them. The CDR3 spans 13 residues. The CDR3 is CASSEYMNTEAFF. CDR3 sequence (DNA): TGTGCCAGCAGTGAATATATGAACACTGAAGCTTTCTTT.

The chain is built from TRBV23-1 and TRBJ2-3, with TRBD2 matching 11 bases. TRBV23-1 is placed among ORFs of uncertain function. Trimming at V came to 2 bases and at J to 6 bases, leaving 4 bases not matched to a gene. This CDR3 has 15 residues. The DNA for the CDR3 is TGCGCCAGCAGTCAACTAGCGGGGGGCCGGGATACGCAGTATTTT. It translates to CASSQLAGGRDTQYF.

This clone occurred a few times. The chain links TRBV3-1 (or the pseudogene TRBV3-2) to TRBJ2-7, with TRBD1 matching over 9 bases. This CDR3 is 16 amino acids long. Unmatched junction bases numbered 9, after V lost 0 bases and J lost 6 bases. CDR1 LGHDT and CDR2 YNNKEL come from the germline V gene (reference sequence). CDR3 nucleotides: TGTGCCAGCAGCCAAGATAGTGCAGGGACAGGGTCCGAGCAGTACTTC. Amino acid sequence: CASSQDSAGTGSEQYF.

The rearrangement links TRBV7-9 to TRBJ2-3, with a possible D match to TRBD2 (5 bases). Germline V gene sequence: CDR1 SEHNR, CDR2 FQNEAQ (reference sequence). With 2 bases removed from V and 2 bases from J, the gap between germline ends came to 14 bases. The CDR3 loop spans 16 amino acids. The CDR3 nucleotides are TGTGCCAGCAGCTTAAGCCGGGGAGAATTCACAGATACGCAGTATTTT. The encoded protein is CASSLSRGEFTDTQYF.

The V gene is TRBV6-1, the J gene TRBJ1-1; TRBD1 aligns across 9 bases. The CDR3 length is 16 residues. Germline lookup yields CDR1 MNHNS and CDR2 SASEGT. Losses at the gene ends were 1 base for V and 1 base for J; bases not matched to a gene: 4. The CDR3 bases are TGTGCCAGCAGTGAAGGGACAGGGGTGGGGAACACTGAAGCTTTCTTT. Its protein is CASSEGTGVGNTEAFF.

This clone has more than one count but fewer than ten. The CDR3 DNA sequence: TGCGCCAGCAGCCAAGATGGGGTGGGCAGGGGGCGAGTGACTGAAGCTTTCTTT. Its translation: CASSQDGVGRGRVTEAFF. The chain recombines TRBV4-1 with TRBJ1-1, with 8 nucleotides matching TRBD1. Germline V gene sequence: CDR1 MGHRA, CDR2 YSYEKL. V shed 0 bases, J shed 5 bases, and the junction held 14 bases outside the gene matches. The CDR3 length is 18 residues.

This chain connects TRBV7-9 to TRBJ2-1, with D perhaps matching TRBD1 (5 bases). V was shortened by 4 bases and J by 8 bases, with 9 bases between the two germline ends. Germline CDR1 reads SEHNR; CDR2 reads FQNEAQ (reference sequence). The length of the CDR3 is 12 residues. As DNA, the CDR3 is TGTGCCAGCAGCTCTCTAGGGGATGAGCAGTTCTTC. Its translation is CASSSLGDEQFF.

The V and J genes are TRBV5-6 and TRBJ2-7; 8 bases map to TRBD2. CDR1 and CDR2 from the germline V gene are SGHDT and YYEEEE. V was clipped by 2 bases and J by 4 bases; unmatched bases: 8. This CDR3 spans 15 amino acids. This chain's CDR3 is CASSFMVGGGYEQYF. CDR3 sequence (DNA): TGTGCCAGCAGCTTTATGGTGGGCGGGGGGTACGAGCAGTACTTC.

The chain uses TRBV7-3 and TRBJ2-3; D call uncertain. Germline assignment: CDR1 SGHTA and CDR2 FQGTGA. V was trimmed by 5 bases and J by 5 bases, leaving 14 bases between them. The CDR3 runs 14 residues. Here the CDR3 DNA reads TGTGCCAGCAGCCCCCCGGGTGAGAGAGATACGCAGTATTTT. Translated, it gives CASSPPGERDTQYF.

J is TRBJ2-5 and V is TRBV6-5, with 7 positions matching TRBD2. CDR1 and CDR2 (germline): MNHEY, SVGAGI. The CDR3 runs 13 residues. Unmatched junction bases numbered 9, after V lost 6 bases and J lost 8 bases. The CDR3 region has the DNA TGTGCCAGCAGAGGGTCTGGGGGGGGAACCCAGTACTTC. It codes for CASRGSGGGTQYF.

V gene TRBV7-2 combines with J gene TRBJ2-1, with D perhaps TRBD1 (6 bases). This CDR3 has 16 residues. Germline assignment: CDR1 SGHTA and CDR2 FQGNSA. Trimming stripped 5 bases from V and 0 bases from J, with 14 bases between. CDR3 amino acids: CASSAQGLVSYNEQFF. The CDR3 coding sequence is TGTGCCAGCAGCGCCCAGGGGTTGGTCTCCTACAATGAGCAGTTCTTC. Together with reference TRBV7-2 and TRBJ2-1, the CDR3 gives the full variable domain: GAGVSQSPSNKVTEKGKDVELRCDPISGHTALYWYRQSLGQGLEFLIYFQGNSAPDKSGLPSDRFSAERTGGSVSTLTIQRTQQEDSAVYLCASSAQGLVSYNEQFFGPGTRLTVL.

The chain joins TRBV5-1 to TRBJ1-1, with D possibly TRBD1 on 5 matching bases. The germline V gene has CDR1 SGHRS and CDR2 YFSETQ. V dropped 0 bases and J dropped 1 base, with 10 bases sitting between them. This CDR3 contains 15 residues. CDR3 DNA sequence: TGCGCCAGCAGCTTGGAGTCAGGGAAGAACACTGAAGCTTTCTTT. Encoded protein: CASSLESGKNTEAFF.

The V call is TRBV14, the J call TRBJ2-1, with TRBD1 as a possible D gene (5 bases). The V gene lost 4 bases and the J gene lost 0 bases, with 7 bases spanning the gap. Germline lookup yields CDR1 SGHDN and CDR2 FVKESK. This CDR3 is 14 amino acids long. This CDR3 reads CASSRTGSYNEQFF. The CDR3 DNA is TGTGCCAGCAGCCGAACAGGCTCCTACAATGAGCAGTTCTTC.

The chain joins TRBV18 to TRBJ1-2; a possible D gene is TRBD1 (5 bases). Between the trimmed V and J ends, which lost 3 bases and 11 bases, there was a span of 22 bases. Per the germline V gene, CDR1 is KGHSH and CDR2 is LQKENI. This CDR3 has 15 amino acids. CDR3 nucleotides: TGTGCCAGCTCACCTGATCAATGGACAAAGGCCGGGTACACCTTC. Amino acid sequence: CASSPDQWTKAGYTF.

The genes are TRBV5-1 and TRBJ2-5, with 7 bases lining up with TRBD2. CDR1 is SGHRS and CDR2 is YFSETQ in the germline V gene. The V and J ends lost 4 bases and 5 bases, in that order; junction bases with no gene match: 14. The CDR3 length is 16 residues. The CDR3 region is CASSPEGGRVQETQYF. Written as DNA, the CDR3 is TGCGCCAGCAGCCCCGAAGGCGGGAGAGTACAGGAGACCCAGTACTTC. Filled out from reference TRBV5-1 and TRBJ2-5, the complete variable domain reads KAGVTQTPRYLIKTRGQQVTLSCSPISGHRSVSWYQQTPGQGLQFLFEYFSETQRNKGNFPGRFSGRQFSNSRSEMNVSTLELGDSALYLCASSPEGGRVQETQYFGPGTRLLVL.

This clone was recorded a few times. The chain is built from TRBV6-5 and TRBJ2-5; 10 positions agree with TRBD1. The trim removed 6 bases at V and 2 bases at J, leaving 6 bases unmatched. The CDR3 covers 15 residues. The germline gives CDR1 MNHEY, CDR2 SVGAGI. In nucleotides, the CDR3 is TGTGCCAGCAGACGGACAGGGGGGGTTCAAGAGACCCAGTACTTC. The encoded protein is CASRRTGGVQETQYF.

This chain links TRBV27 with TRBJ2-7, with D maybe TRBD1 (5 bases). CDR1 MNHEY and CDR2 SMNVEV come from the germline V gene (reference sequence). The CDR3 loop spans 13 amino acids. Trimming cost V 5 bases and J 3 bases, with 11 bases left between them. CDR3 nucleotides: TGTGCCAGCAGTGCCTACAGGTACTACGAGCAGTACTTC. It translates to CASSAYRYYEQYF.

The chain employs TRBV5-5 and TRBJ1-1; 9 nucleotides match TRBD1. This CDR3 is 14 amino acids long. In germline, CDR1 is SGHKS, CDR2 YYEKEE (reference sequence). V gave up 4 bases and J gave up 4 bases; unmatched junction bases: 5. The CDR3 is CASSPRDRATEAFF. The CDR3 nucleotides read TGTGCCAGCAGCCCCAGGGACAGGGCCACTGAAGCTTTCTTT.